This record concerns one T cell receptor (beta chain) sequence. The antigen remains unidentified. The data are from a study of T-cell reconstitution after alpha-beta-depleted transplantation in children. V was pared by 3 bases and J by 6 bases, with 9 bases between. Germline CDR1 is SGHAT and CDR2 is FQNNGV. The CDR3 loop spans 12 amino acids. Study-wide results and limits: One year after transplant, T-cell counts and diversity came mostly from newly produced T cells. Where alpha-beta T cells came from about two months after transplant was reportedly several hundred expanded graft clones.

Researchers prepared the TCRbeta library using unique molecular identifiers, the study reports. TCRdb re-called the PCR reads with MiXCR, one entry per CDR3 protein. The sample carries hundreds of thousands of distinct CDR3 sequences, around 13% recorded once. Source: PBMCs, taken before TCRalphabeta/CD19-depleted stem cell transplant. The gene calls are TRBV11-2 and TRBJ2-7, with D hard to call. This TCR came from a girl aged 2-10 years with congenital amegakaryocytic thrombocytopenia, due to receive a stem cell transplant. The CDR3 sequence: CASSFTGSEQYF. The CDR3 DNA reads TGTGCCAGCAGCTTTACTGGGTCCGAGCAGTACTTC.